This T cell receptor (beta chain) was documented in a study of CD8 T cells in ankylosing spondylitis. The TCR beta libraries were generated through quantitative 5'-RACE incorporating molecular barcodes. TCRdb reanalysed the 5' RACE reads using MiXCR and keeps one entry per CDR3 protein. The table includes a few hundred thousand distinct CDR3 sequences, 5.5% to 7.5% detected once. General study results and limits: Fewer than 10 highly homologous variants made up a TCR beta motif that seemed to typify ankylosing spondylitis blood.

As to this clonotype: Antigen: not known.

The junction had 10 bases not matched to a gene; V was cut back by 0 bases and J by 3 bases. The CDR3 is 18 residues long. Germline assignment: CDR1 LGHNA and CDR2 YSLEER. The sequenced sample was blood, either unsorted or a sorted T cell fraction (not recorded which). This chain uses TRBV4-3 with TRBJ2-1; 8 nucleotides align to TRBD2. This clonotype was obtained from a male donor with ankylosing spondylitis. CDR3 region: CASSQDVPWSGSYNEQFF. CDR3 nucleotide sequence: TGCGCCAGCAGCCAAGATGTCCCCTGGAGCGGGAGCTACAATGAGCAGTTCTTC.